This TCR beta chain was captured in a study of T-cell reconstitution after alpha-beta-depleted transplantation in children. With 5 bases removed from V and 6 bases from J, the gap between germline ends came to 5 bases. CDR3 length: 10 residues. CDR1 GTSNPN and CDR2 SVGIG come from the germline V gene (reference sequence). The TCRbeta library incorporated unique molecular identifiers. TCRdb passed the PCR reads through MiXCR, listing each CDR3 protein once. Here the sample spans a few hundred thousand distinct CDR3 sequences, approximately 30% being singletons. Source: PBMCs, taken before TCRalphabeta/CD19-depleted stem cell transplant. The clonotype comes from a boy under two years old with Wiskott-Aldrich syndrome, due to receive a stem cell transplant. The chain joins TRBV30 to TRBJ2-1, with D uncertain. CDR3 loop: CAWALNEQFF. DNA of the CDR3: TGTGCCTGGGCCCTCAATGAGCAGTTCTTC.